The rows below give T cell receptor beta chains drawn from one sample of a study of beta chain features in type 1 diabetes. Clones were sequenced by immunoSEQ multiplex PCR, and TCRdb holds only the in-frame ones, with some missing. The sample holds 120,000 or so clones, roughly 17% seen once. Source material: central memory CD4+ T cells from blood. These receptors all come from a young man with type 1 diabetes. Each CDR3 is given with its conserved first and last residue. The D gene is left open where the match is weak. Only some rows state a clone size, as once, few, many or a class for expanded clones.

size: -; D: -; J: TRBJ1-4; V: TRBV15; CDR3: CATSRGGSPGEKLFF; DNA: TGTGCCACCAGCAGAGGTGGCTCCCCGGGGGAAAAACTGTTTTTT
size: -; D: TRBD2; J: TRBJ2-7; V: TRBV5-4; CDR3: CASSPIPTSGRYEQYF; DNA: TGTGCCAGCAGCCCAATCCCGACTAGCGGGAGATACGAGCAGTACTTC
size: -; D: TRBD2; J: TRBJ2-1; V: TRBV13; CDR3: CASSSGTSVTYNEQFF; DNA: TGTGCCAGCAGCTCCGGGACTAGCGTCACCTACAATGAGCAGTTCTTC
size: -; D: -; J: TRBJ2-1; V: TRBV6-1; CDR3: CASSEMLVGQKRYNEQFF; DNA: TGTGCCAGCAGTGAAATGTTAGTTGGGCAGAAGCGATACAATGAGCAGTTCTTC
size: -; D: -; J: TRBJ2-1; V: TRBV19; CDR3: CASTHSRGNEQFF; DNA: TGTGCCAGTACCCATTCCCGGGGGAATGAGCAGTTCTTC
size: few; D: TRBD2; J: TRBJ2-1; V: TRBV29-1; CDR3: CSVVGRENTYNEQFF; DNA: TGCAGCGTTGTCGGGCGGGAGAATACCTACAATGAGCAGTTCTTC
size: few; D: TRBD1; J: TRBJ1-5; V: TRBV7-6; CDR3: CASSLSGTGNQPQHF; DNA: TGTGCCAGCAGCCTGTCAGGGACAGGGAATCAGCCCCAGCATTTT
size: -; D: TRBD1; J: TRBJ1-2; V: TRBV2; CDR3: CASSPGQGTNYGYTF; DNA: TGTGCCAGCAGTCCTGGACAGGGGACTAACTATGGCTACACCTTC
size: many; D: -; J: TRBJ2-1; V: TRBV2; CDR3: CAIGNEQFF; DNA: TGTGCCATTGGCAATGAGCAGTTCTTC
size: -; D: -; J: TRBJ2-3; V: TRBV5-1; CDR3: CASSLADTTDTQYF; DNA: TGCGCCAGCAGCTTAGCGGATACCACAGATACGCAGTATTTT
size: many; D: TRBD1; J: TRBJ1-5; V: TRBV2; CDR3: CATGLQTGPNQPQHF; DNA: TGTGCCACCGGGCTTCAGACAGGGCCTAATCAGCCCCAGCATTTT
size: -; D: TRBD1; J: TRBJ2-1; V: TRBV7-9; CDR3: CASSSRQGTQFF; DNA: TGTGCCAGCAGCTCTAGACAGGGTACGCAGTTCTTC
size: -; D: -; J: TRBJ2-1; V: TRBV6-5; CDR3: CASKLQLRDNEQFF; DNA: TGTGCCAGCAAACTCCAGCTACGAGACAATGAGCAGTTCTTC
size: many; D: TRBD2; J: TRBJ2-5; V: TRBV4-3; CDR3: CASSLSRTSLEETQYF; DNA: TGCGCCAGCAGCCTTTCGAGGACTAGCTTGGAAGAGACCCAGTACTTC
size: few; D: -; J: TRBJ1-2; V: TRBV5-6; CDR3: CASSLNGFYGYTF; DNA: TGTGCCAGCAGCTTGAACGGATTCTATGGCTACACCTTC
size: -; D: -; J: TRBJ2-5; V: TRBV30; CDR3: CAWTPHQGYRETQYF; DNA: TGTGCCTGGACCCCCCACCAGGGCTACCGAGAGACCCAGTACTTC
size: -; D: TRBD1; J: TRBJ2-7; V: TRBV29-1; CDR3: CSAGGQSPNEQYF; DNA: TGCAGCGCAGGGGGACAGTCCCCCAACGAGCAGTACTTC
size: -; D: TRBD2; J: TRBJ2-7; V: TRBV30; CDR3: CAWREPSGSIYEQYF; DNA: TGTGCCTGGAGGGAACCTAGCGGGAGCATCTACGAGCAGTACTTC
size: -; D: -; J: TRBJ2-5; V: TRBV7-2; CDR3: CASSLYETQYF; DNA: TGTGCCAGCAGCTTATACGAGACCCAGTACTTC
size: -; D: TRBD2; J: TRBJ2-1; V: TRBV4-1; CDR3: CASSQGENSGIAYNEQFF; DNA: TGCGCCAGCAGCCAGGGGGAAAATAGCGGGATAGCCTACAATGAGCAGTTCTTC
size: -; D: TRBD2; J: TRBJ2-3; V: TRBV4-3; CDR3: CASSQVSFLAGGPTDTQYF; DNA: TGCGCCAGCAGCCAAGTCTCCTTCTTAGCGGGGGGACCCACAGATACGCAGTATTTT
size: few; D: -; J: TRBJ1-2; V: TRBV5-6; CDR3: CASSIFTRNYGYTF; DNA: TGTGCCAGCAGCATCTTCACAAGGAACTATGGCTACACCTTC
size: -; D: -; J: TRBJ2-7; V: TRBV5-6; CDR3: CASRHGTFSSYEQYF; DNA: TGTGCCAGCAGGCACGGGACTTTTAGCTCCTACGAGCAGTACTTC
size: -; D: TRBD1; J: TRBJ2-5; V: TRBV29-1; CDR3: CSVDRGLETQYF; DNA: TGCAGCGTTGACAGGGGGCTGGAGACCCAGTACTTC
size: -; D: -; J: TRBJ2-5; V: TRBV2; CDR3: CASSQDRQETQYF; DNA: TGTGCCAGCAGTCAGGACAGACAAGAGACCCAGTACTTC
size: few; D: TRBD2; J: TRBJ2-1; V: TRBV7-3; CDR3: CASSGAGGLGQQFF; DNA: TGTGCCAGCAGCGGAGCGGGGGGTCTGGGACAGCAGTTCTTC
size: few; D: -; J: TRBJ2-5; V: TRBV7-2; CDR3: CASSPRMIGETQYF; DNA: TGTGCCAGCAGCCCTAGAATGATTGGGGAGACCCAGTACTTC
size: -; D: -; J: TRBJ2-3; V: TRBV7-2; CDR3: CASSLGGPTSTDTQYF; DNA: TGTGCCAGCAGCCTCGGGGGGCCCACTAGCACAGATACGCAGTATTTT
size: -; D: TRBD1; J: TRBJ2-7; V: TRBV30; CDR3: CACSTGGYEQYF; DNA: TGTGCCTGTTCTACAGGGGGCTACGAGCAGTACTTC
size: few; D: -; J: TRBJ1-3; V: TRBV28; CDR3: CASSQGTGNTIYF; DNA: TGTGCCAGCAGCCAGGGAACCGGAAACACCATATATTTT